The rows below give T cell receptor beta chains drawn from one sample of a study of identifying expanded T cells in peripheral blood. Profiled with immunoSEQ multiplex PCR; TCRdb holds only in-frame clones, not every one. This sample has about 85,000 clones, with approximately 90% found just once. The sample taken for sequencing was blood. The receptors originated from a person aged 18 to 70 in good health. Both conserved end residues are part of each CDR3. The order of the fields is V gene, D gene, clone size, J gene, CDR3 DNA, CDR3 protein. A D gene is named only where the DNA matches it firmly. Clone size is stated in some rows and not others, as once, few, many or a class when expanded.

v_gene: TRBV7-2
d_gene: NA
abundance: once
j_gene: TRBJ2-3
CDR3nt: TGTGCCAGCAGCCTCGCGGCTAGCACTACGCAGTATTTT
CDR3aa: CASSLAASTTQYF

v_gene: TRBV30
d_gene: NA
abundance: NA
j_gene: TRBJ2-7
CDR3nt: TGTGCCTGGAGTCCCGGTAGGGGTGTGGACGAGCAGTACTTC
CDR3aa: CAWSPGRGVDEQYF

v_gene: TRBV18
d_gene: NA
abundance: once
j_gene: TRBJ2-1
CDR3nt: TGTGCCAGCTCACCACGCCTAGCTGAGAATGAGCAGTTCTTC
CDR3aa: CASSPRLAENEQFF

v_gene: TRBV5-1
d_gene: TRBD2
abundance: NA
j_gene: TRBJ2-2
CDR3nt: TGCGCCAGCAGCTGGGGACTAGCGGCAACCGGGGAGCTGTTTTTT
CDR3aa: CASSWGLAATGELFF

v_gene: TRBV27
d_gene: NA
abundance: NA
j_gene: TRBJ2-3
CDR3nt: TGTGCCAGCAGTTGGGGGACATTAGCGGAGCCAAGCACAGATACGCAGTATTTT
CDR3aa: CASSWGTLAEPSTDTQYF

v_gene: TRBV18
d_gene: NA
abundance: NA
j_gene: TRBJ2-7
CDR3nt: TGTGCCAGCTCACCATCACCACCGACTGACCGATACGAGCAGTACTTC
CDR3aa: CASSPSPPTDRYEQYF

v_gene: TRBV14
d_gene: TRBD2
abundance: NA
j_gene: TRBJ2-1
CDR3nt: TGTGCCAGCAGCCACCTCGGACTAGGTGGCAATGAGCAGTTCTTC
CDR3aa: CASSHLGLGGNEQFF

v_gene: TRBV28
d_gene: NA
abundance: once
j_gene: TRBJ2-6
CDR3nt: TGTGCCAGCACCAAAATCTCTGGGGCCAACGTCCTGACTTTC
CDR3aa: CASTKISGANVLTF

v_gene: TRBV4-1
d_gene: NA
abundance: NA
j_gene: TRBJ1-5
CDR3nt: TGCGCCAGCAGCCGAGGGACTGACCCGAGGGGTCAGCCCCAGCATTTT
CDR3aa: CASSRGTDPRGQPQHF

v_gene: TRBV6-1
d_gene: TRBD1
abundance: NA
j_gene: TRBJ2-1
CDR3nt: TGTGCCAGCAGGACGGACAGGGGCTCCTACAATGAGCAGTTCTTC
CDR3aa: CASRTDRGSYNEQFF

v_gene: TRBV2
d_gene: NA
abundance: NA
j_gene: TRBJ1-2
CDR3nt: TGTGCCAGCAGTGAAAGTGTTCCGGGCAGGGAGGTCGGTGGCTACACCTTC
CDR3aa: CASSESVPGREVGGYTF

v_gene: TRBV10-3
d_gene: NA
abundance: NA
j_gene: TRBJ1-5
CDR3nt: TGTGCCATCAGTGAGGCCCCTCTACAGCTGTACTACAATCAGCCCCAGCATTTT
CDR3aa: CAISEAPLQLYYNQPQHF

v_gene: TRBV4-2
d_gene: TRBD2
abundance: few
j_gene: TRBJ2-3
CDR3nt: TGTGCCAGCAGCCAAGTTTCGCTAGCGGGGGATACGCAGTATTTT
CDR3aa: CASSQVSLAGDTQYF

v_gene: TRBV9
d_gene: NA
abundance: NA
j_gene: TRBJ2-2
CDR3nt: TGTGCCAGCAGCGTAGGGACTACCGGGGAGCTGTTTTTT
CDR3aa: CASSVGTTGELFF

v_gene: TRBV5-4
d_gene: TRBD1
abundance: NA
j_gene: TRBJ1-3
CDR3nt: TGTGCCAGCAGCTTGGCCGCCGGGACAGGGGTCGGAAACACCATATATTTT
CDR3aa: CASSLAAGTGVGNTIYF

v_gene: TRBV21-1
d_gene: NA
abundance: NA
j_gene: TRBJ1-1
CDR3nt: TGTGCCAGCAGCCTCAGGGTCGAGGCTTTCTTT
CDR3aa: CASSLRVEAFF

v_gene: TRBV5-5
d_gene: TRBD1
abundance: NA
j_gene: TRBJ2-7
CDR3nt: TGTGCCAGCAGCTCCAGGACAGGGCTAAGCGAGCAGTACTTC
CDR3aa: CASSSRTGLSEQYF

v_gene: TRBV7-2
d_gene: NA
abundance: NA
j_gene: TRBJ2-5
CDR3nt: TGTGCCAGCAGCTTAGCGCTTGGTTTGGGGGGAGAGGAGACCCAGTACTTC
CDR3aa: CASSLALGLGGEETQYF

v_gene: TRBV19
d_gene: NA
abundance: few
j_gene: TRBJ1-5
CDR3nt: TGTGCCAGTAGTATGGGGGGATGGCCCCAGCATTTT
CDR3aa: CASSMGGWPQHF

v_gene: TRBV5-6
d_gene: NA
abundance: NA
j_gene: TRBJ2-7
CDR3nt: TGTGCCAGCAGCCGGGGTTACCTATACGAGCAGTACTTC
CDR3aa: CASSRGYLYEQYF

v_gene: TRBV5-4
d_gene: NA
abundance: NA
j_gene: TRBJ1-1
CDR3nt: TGTGCCAGCAGCAATAACTTAAGGGTGAACACTGAAGCTTTCTTT
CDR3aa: CASSNNLRVNTEAFF

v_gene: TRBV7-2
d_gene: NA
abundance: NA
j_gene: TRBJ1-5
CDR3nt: TGTGCCAGCAGCTTAAACAGGGCGGGTCAGCCCCAGCATTTT
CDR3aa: CASSLNRAGQPQHF

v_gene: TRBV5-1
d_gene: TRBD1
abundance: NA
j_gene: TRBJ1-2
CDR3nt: TGCGCCAGCAGCTTGACGACAGGGGAAGGTGGCTACACCTTC
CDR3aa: CASSLTTGEGGYTF

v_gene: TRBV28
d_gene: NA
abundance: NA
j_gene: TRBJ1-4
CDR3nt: TGTGCCAGCAGCCCGACGACCCCCGCAGAAAAACTGTTTTTT
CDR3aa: CASSPTTPAEKLFF

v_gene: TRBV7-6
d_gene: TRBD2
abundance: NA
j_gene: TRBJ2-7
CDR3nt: TGTGCCAGCAGTCTAGCGGGAGGGACCAAATACGAGCAGTACTTC
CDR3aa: CASSLAGGTKYEQYF

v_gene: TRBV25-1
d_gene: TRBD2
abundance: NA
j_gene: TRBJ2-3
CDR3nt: TGTGCCAGCAGTTCTAGCGGGGGGGCCGGAGATACGCAGTATTTT
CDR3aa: CASSSSGGAGDTQYF

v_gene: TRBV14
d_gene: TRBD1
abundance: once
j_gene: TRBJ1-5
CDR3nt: TGTGCCAGCAGCCGCGGACAGGGCCAGCCCCAGCATTTT
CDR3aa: CASSRGQGQPQHF

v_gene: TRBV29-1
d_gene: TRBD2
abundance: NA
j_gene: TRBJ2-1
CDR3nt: TGCAGCTCATGGACTAGCAATGAGCAGTTCTTC
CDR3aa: CSSWTSNEQFF

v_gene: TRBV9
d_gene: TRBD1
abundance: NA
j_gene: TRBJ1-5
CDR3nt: TGTGCCAGCAGCCGGGGGACAGGGGGTAATCAGCCCCAGCATTTT
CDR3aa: CASSRGTGGNQPQHF

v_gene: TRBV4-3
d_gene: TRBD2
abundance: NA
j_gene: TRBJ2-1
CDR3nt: TGCGCCAGCAGCCAACCCGGGACTAGCGGGAGGAATGAGCAGTTCTTC
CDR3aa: CASSQPGTSGRNEQFF

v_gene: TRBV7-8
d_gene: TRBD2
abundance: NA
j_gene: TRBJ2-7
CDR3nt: TGTGCCAGCAGCGTCACTAGCGGACCCTACGAGCAGTACTTC
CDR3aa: CASSVTSGPYEQYF

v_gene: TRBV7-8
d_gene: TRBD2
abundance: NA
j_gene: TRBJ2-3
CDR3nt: TGTGCCAGCAGCTTTGGACTAGCGTCCACAGATACGCAGTATTTT
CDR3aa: CASSFGLASTDTQYF

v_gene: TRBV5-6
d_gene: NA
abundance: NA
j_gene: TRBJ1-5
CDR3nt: TGTGCCAGCAGCTTGGGTGGGGCCGGACAGCCCCAGCATTTT
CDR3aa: CASSLGGAGQPQHF